Listed below are T cell receptor beta chains from one sample, sequenced in a study of blood T cells in healthy people across ages. TCRdb reprocessed the 5' RACE reads via MiXCR and lists one record per CDR3 protein. In the table there are 600,000 to 650,000 distinct CDR3 sequences, roughly 50% of which are singletons. The sequencing sample was made of blood. These receptors originate from a man in his 60s in good health. CDR3s include the opening cysteine and the closing phenylalanine or tryptophan. A D gene is named only where the DNA matches it firmly. Size tells how often a clone was seen (once, few, many) or the class of an expanded clone, and some rows leave it out.

V	J	D	size	DNA	CDR3
TRBV14	TRBJ2-7	NA	NA	TGTGCCAGCAGCCAAGTGGTATTGAGGGAGTTGGTTTACGAGCAGTACTTC	CASSQVVLRELVYEQYF
TRBV19	TRBJ2-1	TRBD2	NA	TGTGCCAGTAGTATAGGGGCTAGCGGGGCGTACAATGAGCAGTTCTTC	CASSIGASGAYNEQFF
TRBV4-2	TRBJ2-5	TRBD2	NA	TGTGCCAGCAGCCAAGATGTAGGGGCGGGGGGCCGGGAGACCCAGTACTTC	CASSQDVGAGGRETQYF
TRBV4-1	TRBJ1-5	TRBD1	once	TGCGCCAGCAGCCTCAGCTGGACAGGGGATAGCAATCAGCCCCAGCATTTT	CASSLSWTGDSNQPQHF
TRBV5-1	TRBJ1-2	TRBD1	NA	TGCGTCAGCAGCTTGCCCAGGGGGCAGGGCTACACCTTC	CVSSLPRGQGYTF
TRBV5-4	TRBJ2-1	NA	NA	TGTGCCAGCAGCGCCACTAGTACCCTGAGCTACAATGAGCAGTTCTTC	CASSATSTLSYNEQFF
TRBV20-1	TRBJ1-2	NA	NA	TGCAGTGCTAAAACGGCAGGGGATCGCTATGGCTACACCTTC	CSAKTAGDRYGYTF
TRBV20-1	TRBJ2-4	TRBD2	NA	TGCAGTGCCGCCGTCCCGGGGGGCATTCAGTACTTC	CSAAVPGGIQYF
TRBV5-1	TRBJ2-1	TRBD2	once	TGCGCCAGCAGCTTGGCTCCTAGCGGGGGGATAGCCTACAATGAGCAGTTCTTC	CASSLAPSGGIAYNEQFF
TRBV9	TRBJ1-1	TRBD1	NA	TGTGCCAGCAGCGCACTGACAGGGGAGAACACTGAAGCTTTCTTT	CASSALTGENTEAFF
TRBV6-1	TRBJ2-1	NA	NA	TGTGCCAGCAGTGAAGATAGGAGGTACAATGAGCAGTTCTTC	CASSEDRRYNEQFF